One T cell receptor (beta chain) is described in this entry. The antigen is undetermined. The source of the sample is a study of T cell responses to AZD1222 COVID-19 vaccine. At the level of the study: Pooled in the analysis were second doses at about 4 or about 12 weeks. Regarding the study as a whole: Females made up more of the donors, who were largely white British, and clonal diversity may have come out too low. Dominant CD4 TCR responses targeted spike regions 160-218 and 743-854. There were repertoire samples only from the period after the peak T cell response.

Generated by immunoSEQ multiplex PCR, the TCRdb table keeps only in-frame clones and is missing some. This table has 100,000 to 150,000 clones, about 90% appearing once. Here the sequenced sample was peripheral blood, taken on day 0 of AZD1222 vaccination. The receptor was derived from an adult in good health.

The CDR3 DNA sequence: TGTGCCAGCAGCGAGGCCCCCCAAGCGCAAGAGACCCAGTACTTC. The encoded protein is CASSEAPQAQETQYF. V is TRBV9 and J is TRBJ2-5; D uncertain. The CDR3 loop spans 15 amino acids. V was pared by 3 bases and J by 2 bases, with 14 bases between. Per the germline V gene, CDR1 is SGDLS and CDR2 is YYNGEE.